The 4 T cell receptor beta chains below were found in one sample sequenced in a study of cytomegalovirus exposure and HLA in healthy donors. Some clones are missing from TCRdb's copy, which holds only in-frame ones; the method was immunoSEQ multiplex PCR. In the table there are over 200,000 clones, roughly 87% of which are singletons. Specimen: PBMCs. The receptors come from a woman aged 18-29 years in good health and CMV-seropositive.

The rearrangement uses TRBV7-9 and TRBJ2-1, with 11 bases that match TRBD2. The CDR3 has 15 amino acids. Trimming removed 4 bases from V and 5 bases from J; junction bases left unmatched: 4. Germline V gene data show CDR1 as SEHNR and CDR2 as FQNEAQ (reference sequence). CDR3 sequence (DNA): TGTGCCAGCAGCTCAAGACTAGCGGGAAACAATGAGCAGTTCTTC. Translation: CASSSRLAGNNEQFF.

The J gene is TRBJ1-5, the V gene TRBV27, with D unclear. The CDR3 covers 14 residues. Germline lookup yields CDR1 MNHEY and CDR2 SMNVEV (reference sequence). The V gene lost 6 bases and the J gene lost 6 bases, with 15 bases spanning the gap. CDR3 protein: CASRRRGGIQPQHF. CDR3 coding DNA: TGTGCCAGCAGGCGGAGAGGCGGGATTCAGCCCCAGCATTTT.

In its sample, this clone was seen a few times. The rearrangement uses TRBV9 and TRBJ2-7; 10 bases fit TRBD2. The trim removed 0 bases at V and 3 bases at J, leaving 3 bases unmatched. CDR3 length: 15 amino acids. Germline lookup yields CDR1 SGDLS and CDR2 YYNGEE. The CDR3 coding sequence is TGTGCCAGCAGCGTAGGTGGACTAGCGGACTACGAGCAGTACTTC. This encodes CASSVGGLADYEQYF.

The CDR3 here is CASSDIAGGIGEQYF. The CDR3 DNA follows: TGTGCCAGCAGTGATATAGCGGGAGGAATCGGCGAGCAGTACTTC. V is TRBV6-1 and J is TRBJ2-7; 10 bases align to TRBD2. V lost 3 bases to trimming and J lost 6 bases; unmatched junction nucleotides: 8. The CDR3 is made up of 15 amino acids. Germline CDR1 and CDR2: MNHNS and SASEGT.